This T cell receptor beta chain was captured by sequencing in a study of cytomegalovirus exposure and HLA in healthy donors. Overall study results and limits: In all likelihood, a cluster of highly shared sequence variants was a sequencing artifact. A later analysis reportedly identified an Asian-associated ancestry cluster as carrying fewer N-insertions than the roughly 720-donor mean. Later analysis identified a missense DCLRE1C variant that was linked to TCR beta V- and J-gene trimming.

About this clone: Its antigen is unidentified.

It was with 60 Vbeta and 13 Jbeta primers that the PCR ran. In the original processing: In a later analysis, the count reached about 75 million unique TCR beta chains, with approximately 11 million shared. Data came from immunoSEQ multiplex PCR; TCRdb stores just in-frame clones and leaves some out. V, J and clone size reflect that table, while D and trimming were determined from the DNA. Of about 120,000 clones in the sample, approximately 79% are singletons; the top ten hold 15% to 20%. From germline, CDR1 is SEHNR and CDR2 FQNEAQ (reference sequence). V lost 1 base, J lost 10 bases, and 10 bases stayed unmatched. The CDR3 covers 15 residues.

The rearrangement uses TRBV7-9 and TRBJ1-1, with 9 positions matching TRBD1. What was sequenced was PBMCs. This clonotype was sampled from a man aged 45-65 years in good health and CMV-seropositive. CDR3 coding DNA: TGTGCCAGCAGCTTAGGGACAGGGGAAGTTGGAGGAGCTTTCTTT. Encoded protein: CASSLGTGEVGGAFF.